This T cell receptor (beta chain) is drawn from a study of read filtering for tumor transcriptome and immune sequencing. On the study more broadly: Patients were 17 male and around 13 female, mean age 65.9 years, range about 45 to 85. Study-level points and caveats: RNA-seq captured clonotypes less deeply and reliably than IR-seq. Correlation between methods rose after single-read clonotypes were removed. In IR-seq, single-read clonotypes were 65% to 90% of clonotypes but roughly 3.5% of reads.

The CDR3 length is 12 residues. Trimming stripped 2 bases from V and 9 bases from J, with 9 bases between. The germline V gene encodes CDR1 MDHEN and CDR2 SYDVKM. This clonotype was counted many times. The antigen is not known. From approximately 430 ng of RNA, a library with molecular barcoded alpha/delta and beta/gamma adaptors was made. TCRdb itself ran the reads through MiXCR, one entry per CDR3 protein. There are 100,000 to 150,000 distinct CDR3 sequences in the sample; over 10% occur only once, and 8.4% lies in the top ten. The specimen was a population of CD138-negative cells sorted from bone marrow. The TCR comes from a donor at least 40 years old with multiple myeloma. This sequence joins TRBV28 and TRBJ2-3; possibly TRBD2 for D (6 bases). CDR3: CASSLAGMTQYF. CDR3 DNA sequence: TGTGCCAGCAGTTTAGCGGGAATGACGCAGTATTTT.